A single sample is the source of the 29 T cell receptor beta chains below, sequenced in a study of STAT5B mutations in CD4+ large granular lymphocyte leukemia. Sequenced by immunoSEQ multiplex PCR; TCRdb stores in-frame clones only, minus some. The sample shows tens of thousands of clones, 72% of them seen only once. The material sequenced was CD4+ T cells from blood buffy coats. The receptors here all came from a human donor in good health.

V and J are TRBV29-1 and TRBJ1-2; maybe TRBD1 (5 bases). CDR1 SQVTM and CDR2 ANQGSEA come from the germline V gene. Trimming removed 6 bases at V and 7 bases at J, with 18 bases between. The CDR3 sequence is 13 residues long. CDR3: CSVHTGGGAGYTF. CDR3 in DNA: TGCAGCGTCCATACGGGGGGTGGGGCTGGCTACACCTTC.

This sequence joins TRBV27 and TRBJ2-5, with 8 bases matching TRBD1. The end of the DNA is better explained by TRBJ2-7, so the J call may be wrong. CDR1 is MNHEY, CDR2 SMNVEV, per germline (reference sequence). This CDR3 region has 12 residues. CDR3 amino acids: CATGQGLYEQYF. CDR3 sequence (DNA): TGTGCCACTGGACAGGGCCTCTACGAGCAGTACTTC.

This clone was seen more than once but under ten times. V gene TRBV5-1 combines with J gene TRBJ2-5; TRBD1 might be the D (7 bases). This CDR3 comprises 16 residues. Germline V lookup: CDR1 SGHRS, CDR2 YFSETQ. V lost 0 bases to trimming and J lost 3 bases, with 15 bases between them. CDR3 sequence: CASSLAIGGGKETQYF. CDR3 in DNA: TGCGCCAGCAGCTTGGCCATAGGGGGCGGGAAAGAGACCCAGTACTTC.

This clone appeared a few times. The rearrangement joins TRBV29-1 to TRBJ1-1; D remains ambiguous. Trimming stripped 4 bases from V and 1 base from J, with 10 bases between. The length of the CDR3 is 13 residues. Germline-derived CDR1 and CDR2 are SQVTM and ANQGSEA. The CDR3 DNA sequence: TGCAGCGTTGGAACTGCTCCGAACACTGAAGCTTTCTTT. Translated, it gives CSVGTAPNTEAFF. The full variable domain, its missing parts supplied by reference TRBV29-1 and TRBJ1-1, is SAVISQKPSRDICQRGTSLTIQCQVDSQVTMMFWYRQQPGQSLTLIATANQGSEATYESGFVIDKFPISRPNLTFSTLTVSNMSPEDSSIYLCSVGTAPNTEAFFGQGTRLTVV.

V is TRBV6-5 and J is TRBJ1-1; D unclear. The germline CDR1 and CDR2 sequences are MNHEY and SVGAGI. The germline V and J ends were trimmed by 0 bases and 0 bases, with 2 bases remaining between them. The CDR3 consists of 13 residues. CDR3 region: CASSYSLNTEAFF. The CDR3 nucleotides read TGTGCCAGCAGTTACTCTCTGAACACTGAAGCTTTCTTT.

V usage is TRBV5-4 and J usage is TRBJ1-1; D might be TRBD1 (5 bases). There are 14 residues in the CDR3. Trimming took 6 bases from V and 5 from J, leaving 17 bases between them. From germline, CDR1 is SGHNT and CDR2 YYREEE (reference sequence). CDR3 nucleotide sequence: TGTGCCAGCATCCCTCGGGGGGGGGTAACTGAAGCTTTCTTT. It translates to CASIPRGGVTEAFF.

This clone was seen only a few times. J is TRBJ1-1 and V is TRBV30; D perhaps matches TRBD1 (6 bases). This CDR3 has 12 residues. V gave up 3 bases and J gave up 5 bases, with 10 bases separating them. Germline V gene sequence: CDR1 GTSNPN, CDR2 SVGIG (reference sequence). The CDR3 region has the DNA TGTGCCTGGAGATCAAGGGGGACTGAAGCTTTCTTT. This gives the protein CAWRSRGTEAFF.

The CDR3 DNA reads as TGTGCCATCACAGGGGGGTTCCAAGAGACCCAGTACTTC. This codes for CAITGGFQETQYF. The chain has TRBV6-6 and TRBJ2-5, with 8 bases aligning to TRBD1. Germline CDR1 is MNHNY and CDR2 is SVGAGI (reference sequence). Trimming cost V 10 bases and J 1 base; bases outside gene matches: 5. This CDR3 has 13 residues.

The genes are TRBV28 and TRBJ2-7; D may be TRBD1 (6 bases). Deletions cut 2 bases from V and 2 bases from J, with 10 bases between. Germline V gene sequence: CDR1 MDHEN, CDR2 SYDVKM. This CDR3 has 14 residues. Here the CDR3 DNA reads TGTGCCAGCAGTTTAGTAGGGGGTACCTACGAGCAGTACTTC. It yields the protein CASSLVGGTYEQYF.

This clone was seen a single time. The chain employs TRBV9 and TRBJ2-5; 10 positions agree with TRBD1. Germline V gives CDR1 SGDLS, CDR2 YYNGEE. Trimming took 4 bases from V and 2 from J; bases not matched to a gene: 5. CDR3 length: 15 amino acids. The DNA for the CDR3 is TGTGCCAGCAGCCTCCTGGGACAGGGGCAAGAGACCCAGTACTTC. Translating gives CASSLLGQGQETQYF.

V is TRBV7-9 and J is TRBJ2-2; D might be TRBD1 or TRBD2, each matching 6 bases. The germline V and J ends were trimmed by 0 bases and 6 bases, with 20 bases remaining between them. The CDR3 sequence is 18 residues long. The germline V gene has CDR1 SEHNR and CDR2 FQNEAQ (reference sequence). CDR3 nucleotide sequence: TGTGCCAGCAGCTTAGCCCGTTTGAGGAGGGGGTTGGCCGGGGAGCTGTTTTTT. Translation gives CASSLARLRRGLAGELFF.

The J gene is TRBJ2-5, the V gene TRBV28; 12 nucleotides line up with TRBD2. After removal of 7 bases from V and 6 bases from J, the junction contained 6 bases not matched to a gene. The CDR3 is 14 amino acids. Germline CDR1 and CDR2: MDHEN and SYDVKM. The CDR3 here is CASTLAGGLKTQYF. The DNA of the CDR3 is TGTGCCAGCACCCTAGCGGGGGGGCTCAAGACCCAGTACTTC.

The V call is TRBV29-1, the J call TRBJ1-2; 8 nucleotides line up with TRBD1. Unmatched junction bases numbered 8, after V lost 7 bases and J lost 4 bases. CDR3 length: 13 residues. Germline V CDR1 and CDR2: SQVTM, ANQGSEA. The CDR3 nucleotides are TGCAGCGCTGCCCGACAGGGGAGCTATGGCTACACCTTC. This sequence encodes CSAARQGSYGYTF.

The CDR3 DNA sequence: TGCGCCAGCAACAAAAGCCCGGGACAGTCCCCCCTTAGCTCCTACGAGCAGTACTTC. Its protein product is CASNKSPGQSPLSSYEQYF. The rearrangement uses TRBV4-3 and TRBJ2-7, with 7 nucleotides matching TRBD1. This CDR3 is 19 amino acids long. Losses at the gene ends were 7 bases for V and 0 bases for J; bases not matched to a gene: 21. Germline CDR1 and CDR2: LGHNA and YSLEER.

This clone was seen only once. This chain connects TRBV11-3 to TRBJ2-5; D is unclear. CDR3 length: 13 residues. Germline CDR1 and CDR2: SGHNT and YENEEA. Trimming shortened V by 1 base and J by 1 base, and 4 bases separated the two germline ends. CDR3 sequence: CASSLGPQETQYF. CDR3 sequence (DNA): TGTGCCAGCAGCTTAGGACCCCAAGAGACCCAGTACTTC.

The chain carries TRBV5-6 and TRBJ2-7; 8 bases line up with TRBD2. CDR1 SGHDT and CDR2 YYEEEE come from the germline V gene. There are 15 residues in the CDR3. J was trimmed by 4 bases and V by 0 bases; bases with no gene match: 6. This chain's CDR3 is CASSLGTSGAYEQYF. The CDR3 DNA follows: TGTGCCAGCAGCTTGGGTACTAGCGGCGCTTACGAGCAGTACTTC.

This chain links TRBV7-2 with TRBJ1-4; D may be TRBD1 (5 bases). The CDR3 length is 15 residues. CDR1 and CDR2 (germline): SGHTA, FQGNSA. The V end lost 3 bases, the J end lost 7 bases, and 15 bases lay between the germline ends. This chain's CDR3 is CASSFGGDWSEKLFF. The CDR3 nucleotides are TGTGCCAGCAGCTTCGGGGGAGACTGGAGTGAAAAACTGTTTTTT.

The chain's CDR3 is CSVVLLRVYNEQFF. CDR3 DNA: TGCAGCGTTGTACTCCTCCGGGTCTACAATGAGCAGTTCTTC. V is TRBV29-1 and J is TRBJ2-1; no definite D call. The CDR3 is 14 amino acids. Between the trimmed V and J ends, which lost 4 bases and 3 bases, there was a span of 13 bases. Germline V gene sequence: CDR1 SQVTM, CDR2 ANQGSEA.

CDR3 coding DNA: TGTGCCAGCAGTGACTCCAGGGGGGGGCGGCAAGAGACCCAGTACTTC. As protein: CASSDSRGGRQETQYF. The chain has TRBV6-4 and TRBJ2-5; D may match TRBD1 or TRBD2 (7 bases each). Trimming stripped 0 bases from V and 2 bases from J, with 13 bases between. The CDR3 has 16 amino acids. Germline assignment: CDR1 MRHNA and CDR2 SNTAGT.

The V gene is TRBV5-1, the J gene TRBJ2-5, with TRBD1 matching over 7 bases. CDR3 length: 15 residues. CDR1 is SGHRS, CDR2 YFSETQ, per germline. The junction had 7 bases not matched to a gene; V was cut back by 0 bases and J by 5 bases. For the CDR3, the DNA is TGCGCCAGCAGCTTGGGGACAGGCAGGACCGAGACCCAGTACTTC. The encoded protein is CASSLGTGRTETQYF. Full variable domain (remainder filled in from reference TRBV5-1 and TRBJ2-5): KAGVTQTPRYLIKTRGQQVTLSCSPISGHRSVSWYQQTPGQGLQFLFEYFSETQRNKGNFPGRFSGRQFSNSRSEMNVSTLELGDSALYLCASSLGTGRTETQYFGPGTRLLVL.

This clone was found a few times. The chain joins TRBV2 to TRBJ1-4; D not certain. V lost 4 bases and J 0 bases, leaving 9 bases between the germline ends. Per germline, CDR1 SNHLY and CDR2 FYNNEI. The CDR3 loop spans 15 amino acids. CDR3 coding DNA: TGTGCCAGCAGTGTTTACACAGCAACTAATGAAAAACTGTTTTTT. This sequence encodes CASSVYTATNEKLFF.

This sequence joins TRBV4-1 and TRBJ1-5, with D possibly matching TRBD1 (5 bases). The CDR3 is made up of 16 amino acids. CDR1 MGHRA and CDR2 YSYEKL come from the germline V gene. V was clipped by 3 bases and J by 1 base, with 13 bases between them. The CDR3, as DNA: TGCGCCAGCAGCCAGACTGGGGGACGGAGCAATCAGCCCCAGCATTTT. As protein: CASSQTGGRSNQPQHF.

J is TRBJ2-7 and V is TRBV27, with unresolved D. The CDR3 consists of 13 residues. Trimming stripped 6 bases from V and 0 bases from J, with 9 bases between. Germline CDR1 is MNHEY and CDR2 is SMNVEV (reference sequence). The CDR3 here is CASRRNPSYEQYF. The CDR3 DNA reads TGTGCCAGCAGACGTAATCCCTCCTACGAGCAGTACTTC.

The gene calls are TRBV28 and TRBJ1-3; D remains ambiguous. The CDR3 totals 12 residues. With 8 bases removed from V and 0 bases from J, the gap between germline ends came to 5 bases. Germline assignment: CDR1 MDHEN and CDR2 SYDVKM. The CDR3 loop is CASGSSGNTIYF. The CDR3 nucleotides are TGTGCCAGCGGTTCCTCTGGAAACACCATATATTTT.

This clone turned up a few times. CDR3 protein: CASSPAGRFDQPQHF. CDR3 coding DNA: TGTGCCAGTAGTCCGGCGGGTCGTTTCGATCAGCCCCAGCATTTT. J is TRBJ1-5 and V is TRBV19; D unclear. The CDR3 contains 15 residues. Germline V CDR1 and CDR2: LNHDA, SQIVND (reference sequence). V lost 5 bases, J lost 5 bases, and 16 bases lay in between.

The CDR3: CASSPRGSYEQYF. CDR3 in DNA: TGTGCCAGCAGCCCCAGGGGCTCCTACGAGCAGTACTTC. This chain uses TRBV7-6 with TRBJ2-7; TRBD1 is a possible D gene (6 bases). The CDR3 consists of 13 residues. Germline V gene lookup returns CDR1 SGHVS and CDR2 FNYEAQ. With 5 bases removed from V and 0 bases from J, the gap between germline ends came to 8 bases.

The chain employs TRBV28 and TRBJ2-5; 8 nucleotides line up with TRBD1. The germline V gene has CDR1 MDHEN and CDR2 SYDVKM. J lost 5 bases, V lost 5 bases, and 4 bases had no gene match. The length of the CDR3 is 13 residues. The chain's CDR3 is CASSRTGRETQYF. The DNA of the CDR3 is TGTGCCAGCAGTAGGACAGGGCGCGAGACCCAGTACTTC.

The CDR3 protein is CASSEKQGWNYGYTF. Written as DNA, the CDR3 is TGTGCCAGTAGTGAAAAACAGGGATGGAACTATGGCTACACCTTC. This chain joins TRBV19 and TRBJ1-2; D is possibly TRBD1 (6 bases). V shed 5 bases and J shed 2 bases, with 15 bases lying between them. Germline CDR1 is LNHDA and CDR2 is SQIVND (reference sequence). This CDR3 spans 15 amino acids.

This chain connects TRBV2 to TRBJ1-1, with 7 bases lining up with TRBD1. Looked up from germline, CDR1 is SNHLY and CDR2 is FYNNEI. The CDR3 sequence is 13 residues long. J gave up 1 base and V 9 bases, and 5 bases lay outside the gene matches. CDR3 sequence: CASTGVGNTEAFF. DNA of the CDR3: TGTGCCAGTACAGGGGTTGGGAACACTGAAGCTTTCTTT.